The 6 T cell receptor beta chains below come from one sample, sequenced in a study of blood T cell repertoires in COVID-19. TCRdb's copy holds only in-frame clones and misses some; the assay was immunoSEQ multiplex PCR. The sample lists about 49,000 clones, more than 85% occurring once. Sequencing used peripheral blood. The receptors here all came from a man aged 40-49 years with active COVID-19.

The J gene is TRBJ2-7, the V gene TRBV2; maybe TRBD2 (8 bases). CDR3 length: 14 residues. V lost 3 bases to trimming and J lost 5 bases, with 14 bases between them. The germline V gene encodes CDR1 SNHLY and CDR2 FYNNEI. The CDR3 bases are TGTGCCAGCAGTGACGGGAGGGGGCGCGACGAGCAGTACTTC. Encoded protein: CASSDGRGRDEQYF. Combining the CDR3 with reference TRBV2 and TRBJ2-7 gives the whole variable domain EPEVTQTPSHQVTQMGQEVILRCVPISNHLYFYWYRQILGQKVEFLVSFYNNEISEKSEIFDDQFSVERPDGSNFTLKIRSTKLEDSAMYFCASSDGRGRDEQYFGPGTRLTVT.

This chain joins TRBV5-4 and TRBJ2-3; D is unclear. CDR3 size: 13 residues. V lost 2 bases and J lost 4, with 8 bases in between. From germline, CDR1 is SGHNT and CDR2 YYREEE (reference sequence). DNA of the CDR3: TGTGCCAGCAGCTTCGGTTTATCAGATACGCAGTATTTT. Amino acid sequence: CASSFGLSDTQYF.

The rearrangement joins TRBV7-2 to TRBJ2-5, with D possibly being TRBD2 (7 bases). This CDR3 has 15 residues. The germline gives CDR1 SGHTA, CDR2 FQGNSA. The ends were cut back, 5 bases at V and 1 base at J, with 14 bases in the middle. CDR3 bases: TGTGCCAGCAGCAAAGGGGGGACTATCCAAGAGACCCAGTACTTC. This gives the protein CASSKGGTIQETQYF.

The chain couples TRBV10-3 to TRBJ2-1, with 7 bases that match TRBD2. V lost 11 bases to trimming and J lost 4 bases; unmatched junction nucleotides: 8. The germline CDR1 and CDR2 sequences are ENHRY and SYGVKD. The CDR3 is made up of 13 amino acids. The CDR3 is CAVLAETYNEQFF. The CDR3 nucleotides read TGTGCCGTCCTAGCGGAGACTTACAATGAGCAGTTCTTC.

CDR3 in DNA: TGTGCCAGCAGCCCTTCGACCCCTAGCGGGAGCTCCTACGAGCAGTACTTC. Protein: CASSPSTPSGSSYEQYF. The V call is TRBV7-6, the J call TRBJ2-7; TRBD2 matches 10 bases. After removal of 5 bases from V and 0 bases from J, the junction contained 10 bases not matched to a gene. CDR1 is SGHVS, CDR2 FNYEAQ, per germline. The CDR3 has 17 amino acids.

The chain joins TRBV4-1 to TRBJ2-4; D is perhaps TRBD1 (7 bases). In germline, CDR1 is MGHRA, CDR2 YSYEKL. CDR3 length: 18 residues. Trimming took 4 bases from V and 8 from J, leaving 27 bases between them. The CDR3 sequence is CASSPSDRPGSQGDIQYF. As DNA, the CDR3 is TGCGCCAGCAGCCCTTCGGACAGGCCCGGGAGTCAGGGGGACATTCAGTACTTC.